These T cell receptor beta chains were read from a single sample in a study of radiotherapy plus CTLA-4 blockade in lung cancer. The data were produced by immunoSEQ multiplex PCR, yet TCRdb's version contains in-frame clones alone and is incomplete. The sample yields tens of thousands of clones, around four fifths seen once. The source material was peripheral blood, sampled from a patient treated with radiotherapy plus ipilimumab. Receptors were obtained from a human donor with non-small cell lung cancer who had stable disease on radiotherapy plus ipilimumab. The CDR3 runs from the conserved cysteine through the conserved F or W. Each record gives: D gene, V gene, CDR3 protein. The D gene is left open where the match is weak.

TRBD2,TRBV7-9,CASSSLRGGTGELFF
-,TRBV2,CASSVRPTSADPRWETQYF
-,TRBV18,CASSPTGHPGDTQYF
-,TRBV2,CASSENGGGNQPQHF
-,TRBV7-6,CASSLVGSTMGATEAFF
-,TRBV28,CASSAPGGGTEAFF
-,TRBV7-3,CASSLTIGETQYF
TRBD1,TRBV6-1,CASSEGTGEPQHF
-,TRBV7-3,CASSLFGGAETQYF
-,TRBV5-4,CASSVGLGVDGYTF